The 26 T cell receptor beta chains below were found in one sample sequenced in a study of radiation and T cells in renal cell carcinoma. The time point here: baseline pretreatment blood. Documented treatment: 15 Gy SBRT to primary tumor, nephrectomy 4 weeks later. Clones were sequenced by immunoSEQ multiplex PCR, and TCRdb holds only the in-frame ones, with some missing. The data hold 120,000 to 150,000 clones, with roughly 80% observed a single time. The sample here was blood, taken from a patient whose treatment included radiotherapy and nephrectomy. These receptor sequences come from a woman aged 45-65 years with renal cell carcinoma.

The chain joins TRBV5-4 to TRBJ1-6; 8 positions agree with TRBD1. Germline values: CDR1 SGHNT, CDR2 YYREEE (reference sequence). This CDR3 region has 15 residues. Trimming removed 8 bases from V and 7 bases from J; junction bases left unmatched: 11. CDR3 DNA: TGTGCCAGAAGTCCTCTTACAGGGGGAAATTCACCCCTCCACTTT. This translates into CARSPLTGGNSPLHF.

The rearrangement links TRBV19 to TRBJ1-1, with 7 positions matching TRBD1. Germline V gene lookup returns CDR1 LNHDA and CDR2 SQIVND (reference sequence). The CDR3 is 13 amino acids. V was pared by 4 bases and J by 5 bases, with 4 bases of the junction left unmatched. In DNA, the CDR3 is TGTGCCAGTAGTACGACAGGGTTTACTGAAGCTTTCTTT. As protein: CASSTTGFTEAFF.

The CDR3 DNA follows: TGTGCCTGGAGTATAAAGGGACAGGGGGCTCAGCCCCAGCATTTT. Its translation: CAWSIKGQGAQPQHF. The rearrangement links TRBV30 to TRBJ1-5; 12 bases agree with TRBD1. The CDR3 totals 15 residues. V was clipped by 2 bases and J by 6 bases; unmatched bases: 5. CDR1 and CDR2 (germline): GTSNPN, SVGIG (reference sequence).

V is TRBV6-1 and J is TRBJ1-2; 7 bases agree with TRBD1. The germline CDR1 and CDR2 sequences are MNHNS and SASEGT. This CDR3 comprises 13 residues. The junction had 5 bases not matched to a gene; V was cut back by 6 bases and J by 4 bases. CDR3 loop: CASREQGGYGYTF. For the CDR3, the DNA is TGTGCCAGCAGGGAGCAGGGGGGCTATGGCTACACCTTC.

The chain joins TRBV5-1 to TRBJ2-7; D not resolved. The V gene's germline CDR1 is SGHRS and CDR2 YFSETQ. The CDR3 is made up of 15 amino acids. V gave up 0 bases and J gave up 0 bases, with 10 bases separating them. The CDR3 spells CASSLAGVLSYEQYF. DNA of the CDR3: TGCGCCAGCAGCTTGGCAGGTGTACTCTCCTACGAGCAGTACTTC.

The chain recombines TRBV9 with TRBJ2-1; D perhaps matches TRBD2 (6 bases). This CDR3 spans 14 amino acids. Germline CDR1 is SGDLS and CDR2 is YYNGEE. Trimming took 0 bases from V and 4 from J, leaving 8 bases between them. The CDR3 region is CASSVGGIYNEQFF. The CDR3 nucleotides read TGTGCCAGCAGCGTAGGCGGGATTTACAATGAGCAGTTCTTC.

The chain employs TRBV4-2 and TRBJ1-5, with D perhaps TRBD1 (5 bases). V lost 0 bases, J lost 4 bases, and 13 bases lay in between. The CDR3 has 16 residues. The germline CDR1 and CDR2 sequences are LGHNA and YNFKEQ. CDR3 DNA: TGTGCCAGCAGCCAAGAAGTTCAGGGTGGGAATCAGCCCCAGCATTTT. This translates into CASSQEVQGGNQPQHF.

The chain uses TRBV5-1 and TRBJ2-7; 10 bases are a match to TRBD2. The junction had 6 bases not matched to a gene; V was cut back by 5 bases and J by 4 bases. Germline CDR1 reads SGHRS; CDR2 reads YFSETQ. CDR3 length: 14 amino acids. The CDR3 is CASRRSGGAYEQYF. For the CDR3, the DNA is TGCGCCAGCAGGCGGAGCGGGGGGGCTTACGAGCAGTACTTC.

For this clone: The sample contains more than one DNA sequence encoding this CDR3. The V gene is TRBV6-5, the J gene TRBJ1-1; D might be TRBD1 (5 bases). This CDR3 spans 12 amino acids. CDR1 is MNHEY, CDR2 SVGAGI, per germline. Between the trimmed V and J ends, which lost 2 bases and 5 bases, there was a span of 6 bases. CDR3 sequence (DNA): TGTGCCAGCAGTTACGGGGGGACTGAAGCTTTCTTT. This gives the protein CASSYGGTEAFF.

The chain has TRBV4-2 and TRBJ2-5; 9 bases line up with TRBD2. The J segment lost 4 bases and the V segment lost 1 base, leaving 10 bases of the junction unmatched. Germline V gene lookup returns CDR1 LGHNA and CDR2 YNFKEQ. The CDR3 is 17 residues long. As DNA, the CDR3 is TGTGCCAGCAGCCAAGTAGGCGCGGGAGGGCTGGGAGAGACCCAGTACTTC. Its translation is CASSQVGAGGLGETQYF.

Here the CDR3 DNA reads TGTGCCAGCAGTGAGGGCCTGGGCACCTACAATGAGCAGTTCTTC. The encoded protein is CASSEGLGTYNEQFF. V usage is TRBV6-1 and J usage is TRBJ2-1; no definite D call. The germline CDR1 and CDR2 sequences are MNHNS and SASEGT. The CDR3 covers 15 residues. V was trimmed by 3 bases and J by 2 bases, leaving 11 bases between them.

The chain uses TRBV28 and TRBJ1-5; 7 bases match TRBD1. The CDR3 consists of 15 residues. Trimming took 6 bases from V and 7 from J; bases not matched to a gene: 12. Germline assignment: CDR1 MDHEN and CDR2 SYDVKM. Here the CDR3 DNA reads TGTGCCAGCAGCTCCTCCACAGGGGTAAGCCAGCCCCAGCATTTT. Translating gives CASSSSTGVSQPQHF.

The table lists this clone with a few counts. The rearrangement uses TRBV7-2 and TRBJ2-7, with D perhaps being TRBD1 or TRBD2 (5 bases each). Trimming cost V 0 bases and J 0 bases, with 21 bases left between them. The CDR3 is made up of 19 amino acids. Germline V CDR1 and CDR2: SGHTA, FQGNSA. CDR3 nucleotides: TGTGCCAGCAGCTTAGCCCCAGCCTACCGGGACGTAATCTCCTACGAGCAGTACTTC. Translation gives CASSLAPAYRDVISYEQYF.

CDR3 in amino acids: CASRPMGVPSGELFF. In DNA form, the CDR3 reads TGTGCCAGCAGGCCCATGGGAGTCCCCAGCGGGGAGCTGTTTTTT. This chain joins TRBV6-6 and TRBJ2-2; D may be TRBD2 (5 bases). V was shortened by 6 bases and J by 7 bases, with 18 bases between the two germline ends. Germline V gives CDR1 MNHNY, CDR2 SVGAGI (reference sequence). This CDR3 contains 15 residues.

The CDR3 is CASSLRPAGSPAPANYGYTF. In DNA, the CDR3 is TGTGCCAGCAGTTTACGCCCTGCGGGGTCCCCGGCCCCAGCTAACTATGGCTACACCTTC. The J gene is TRBJ1-2, the V gene TRBV27; D not certain. The CDR3 covers 20 residues. CDR1 MNHEY and CDR2 SMNVEV come from the germline V gene (reference sequence). Trimming removed 2 bases at V and 0 bases at J, with 25 bases between.

The chain carries TRBV19 and TRBJ2-7; D is tentatively TRBD1 or TRBD2 (6 bases each). Germline V CDR1 and CDR2: LNHDA, SQIVND (reference sequence). V was cut by 1 base and J by 1 base, with 11 bases left in between. The CDR3 is 15 residues long. DNA of the CDR3: TGTGCCAGTAGTATAGTAGGGGGGTCTTCCTACGAGCAGTACTTC. Residues: CASSIVGGSSYEQYF.

The chain has TRBV2 and TRBJ2-7; TRBD1 matches at 7 bases. This CDR3 spans 9 amino acids. The V gene's germline CDR1 is SNHLY and CDR2 FYNNEI. V shed 11 bases, J shed 9 bases, and the junction held 4 bases outside the gene matches. Written as DNA, the CDR3 is TGTGCCCGCCGACAGGGGCAGTACTTC. The encoded protein is CARRQGQYF.

This clone was seen more than once but under ten times. This chain connects TRBV6-5 to TRBJ1-1; a possible D gene is TRBD1 (5 bases). The CDR3 loop spans 13 amino acids. V gave up 5 bases and J gave up 0 bases, with 7 bases separating them. Germline CDR1 MNHEY, CDR2 SVGAGI. CDR3 sequence reads: CASSGGVNTEAFF. CDR3 nucleotide sequence: TGTGCCAGCAGTGGGGGGGTGAACACTGAAGCTTTCTTT.

V usage is TRBV7-9 and J usage is TRBJ2-5; D may be TRBD1 (7 bases). The CDR3 spans 15 residues. Germline assignment: CDR1 SEHNR and CDR2 FQNEAQ (reference sequence). V was pared by 1 base and J by 3 bases, with 12 bases between. Here the CDR3 DNA reads TGTGCCAGCAGCTTAGGGGGGGACAGAGAAGAGACCCAGTACTTC. It translates to CASSLGGDREETQYF. Full variable domain (outside the CDR3, taken from reference TRBV7-9 and TRBJ2-5): DTGVSQNPRHKITKRGQNVTFRCDPISEHNRLYWYRQTLGQGPEFLTYFQNEAQLEKSRLLSDRFSAERPKGSFSTLEIQRTEQGDSAMYLCASSLGGDREETQYFGPGTRLLVL.

This chain links TRBV6-5 with TRBJ1-6; 8 nucleotides line up with TRBD1. The junction had 8 bases not matched to a gene; V was cut back by 5 bases and J by 8 bases. CDR3 length equals 15 residues. Germline V gene sequence: CDR1 MNHEY, CDR2 SVGAGI. CDR3 nucleotides: TGTGCCAGCAGTCGAGAGACAGGGGATCATTCACCCCTCCACTTT. Translated, it gives CASSRETGDHSPLHF.

V is TRBV4-1 and J is TRBJ2-2, with D unresolved. The length of the CDR3 is 14 residues. Trimming removed 4 bases from V and 9 bases from J, with 15 bases in between. Germline V gene data show CDR1 as MGHRA and CDR2 as YSYEKL. In DNA form, the CDR3 reads TGCGCCAGCAGCCGAGAGCCACAGCTTAGGGAGCTGTTTTTT. Amino acids: CASSREPQLRELFF.

The rearrangement uses TRBV6-5 and TRBJ2-3, with 10 bases identical to TRBD1. Germline assignment: CDR1 MNHEY and CDR2 SVGAGI. CDR3 length: 15 amino acids. V lost 2 bases to trimming and J lost 1 base; unmatched junction nucleotides: 0. The CDR3 protein is CASSYGTGGTDTQYF. The CDR3, as DNA: TGTGCCAGCAGTTACGGGACAGGGGGCACAGATACGCAGTATTTT.

The chain uses TRBV27 and TRBJ1-1; D not resolved. This CDR3 is built from 13 residues. Trimming removed 8 bases at V and 10 bases at J, with 20 bases between. Germline CDR1 reads MNHEY; CDR2 reads SMNVEV (reference sequence). The CDR3 DNA sequence: TGTGCCAGCCGTTCGGGTTACGGGATGGGAGCTTTCTTT. Translated: CASRSGYGMGAFF.

The CDR3 spells CASSRAGDLNYEQYF. CDR3 in DNA: TGCGCCAGCAGCAGGGCGGGTGATCTCAACTACGAGCAGTACTTC. The rearrangement uses TRBV5-1 and TRBJ2-7, with D maybe TRBD2 (5 bases). The CDR3 loop spans 15 amino acids. The germline gives CDR1 SGHRS, CDR2 YFSETQ. V was clipped by 4 bases and J by 3 bases, with 17 bases between them.

The genes are TRBV27 and TRBJ2-7; perhaps TRBD1 as D (6 bases). Germline V gene sequence: CDR1 MNHEY, CDR2 SMNVEV (reference sequence). This CDR3 is built from 15 residues. V lost 6 bases to trimming and J lost 4 bases, with 19 bases between them. This chain's CDR3 is CASSRPGHTRYEQYF. The CDR3, as DNA: TGTGCCAGCAGCCGGCCGGGACATACGAGGTACGAGCAGTACTTC.

The V call is TRBV9, the J call TRBJ1-2, with TRBD1 as a possible D gene (5 bases). In germline, CDR1 is SGDLS, CDR2 YYNGEE. CDR3 length: 15 residues. V lost 1 base and J 6 bases, leaving 16 bases between the germline ends. For the CDR3, the DNA is TGTGCCAGCAGCGTATTCCAGGGCGCCGACAATGGCTACACCTTC. It codes for CASSVFQGADNGYTF. The complete variable domain, with remaining parts taken from reference TRBV9 and TRBJ1-2, reads DSGVTQTPKHLITATGQRVTLRCSPRSGDLSVYWYQQSLDQGLQFLIQYYNGEERAKGNILERFSAQQFPDLHSELNLSSLELGDSALYFCASSVFQGADNGYTFGSGTRLTVV.